What follows describes a single TCR beta chain. What it binds is unknown. The CDR3 is made up of 14 amino acids. Trimming took 4 bases from V and 2 from J; bases not matched to a gene: 4. Looked up from germline, CDR1 is SGHDN and CDR2 is FVKESK. The source of the sample is a study of OX40 agonist ivuxolimab in advanced cancers. Whole-study context: An anti-OX40 (CD134) antibody with agonistic activity, ivuxolimab, was administered to patients. Prior checkpoint blockade (anti-PD-1, anti-PD-L1 or anti-CTLA-4) was permitted; about 40% had it.

General study points: Patients with a partial response at 0.1-3.0 mg/kg had among the lowest clonal expansion.

TCRdb keeps only in-frame clones here, not all; method: immunoSEQ multiplex PCR. The sample carries more than 65,000 clones, 70% to 90% recorded once. People who had autoimmune disease history or systemic immunosuppression were excluded. The material was CD4+ or CD8+ T cells sorted from blood, obtained in a trial of the OX40 agonist ivuxolimab. The V gene is TRBV14, the J gene TRBJ2-7, with TRBD1 matching 8 bases. This clonotype was sampled from an adult with an advanced solid tumor such as melanoma, head and neck, liver or kidney cancer. The CDR3: CASSRGQGPYEQYF. CDR3 nucleotides: TGTGCCAGCAGCCGAGGACAGGGTCCCTACGAGCAGTACTTC.